This T cell receptor beta chain was identified in a study of T cell responses to AZD1222 COVID-19 vaccine. TCRdb's copy holds only in-frame clones and misses some; the assay was immunoSEQ multiplex PCR. The table lists 150,000 to 160,000 clones, around nine tenths of them singletons. The CDR3 is made up of 18 amino acids. Germline V gene lookup returns CDR1 KGHSH and CDR2 LQKENI. V lost 3 bases to trimming and J lost 1 base, with 21 bases between them. The receptor was derived from an adult who received the AZD1222 COVID-19 vaccine. The source material was peripheral blood, sampled 28 days after the second AZD1222 dose. This chain links TRBV18 with TRBJ1-1; D perhaps matches TRBD1 (5 bases). CDR3 loop: CASSPQGDKGSGNTEAFF. The CDR3 nucleotides are TGTGCCAGCTCACCGCAAGGGGATAAAGGTTCAGGGAACACTGAAGCTTTCTTT.